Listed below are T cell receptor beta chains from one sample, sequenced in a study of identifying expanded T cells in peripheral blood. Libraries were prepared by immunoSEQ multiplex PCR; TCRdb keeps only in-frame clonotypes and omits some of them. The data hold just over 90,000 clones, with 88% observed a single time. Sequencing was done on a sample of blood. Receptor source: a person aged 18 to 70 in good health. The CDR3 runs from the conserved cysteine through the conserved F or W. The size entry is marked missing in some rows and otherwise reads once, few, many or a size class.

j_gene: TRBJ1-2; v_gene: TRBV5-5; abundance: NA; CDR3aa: CASSPGYDLYGYTF
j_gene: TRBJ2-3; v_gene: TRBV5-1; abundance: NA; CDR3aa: CASSVGPGADTQYF
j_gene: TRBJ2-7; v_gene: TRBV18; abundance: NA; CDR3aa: CASSPGTLELYF
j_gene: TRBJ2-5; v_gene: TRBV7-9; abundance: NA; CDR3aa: CASSLDKTAHQETQYF
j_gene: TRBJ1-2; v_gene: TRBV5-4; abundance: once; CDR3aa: CASSLPDLYGYTF
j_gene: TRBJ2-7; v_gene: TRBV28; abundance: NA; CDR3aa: CASSPALGYEQYF
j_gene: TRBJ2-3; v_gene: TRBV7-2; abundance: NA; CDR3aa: CASAGGPGTDTQYF
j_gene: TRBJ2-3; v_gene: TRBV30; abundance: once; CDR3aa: CAWSPGQSTDTQYF
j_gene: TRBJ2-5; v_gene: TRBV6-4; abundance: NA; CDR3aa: CASSPGGDQETQYF
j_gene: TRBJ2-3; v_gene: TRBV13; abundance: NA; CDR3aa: CASSLNRAGTDTQYF
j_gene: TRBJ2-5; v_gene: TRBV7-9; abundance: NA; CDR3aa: CASSSNLGLAGEETQYF
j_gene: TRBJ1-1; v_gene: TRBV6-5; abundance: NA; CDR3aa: CASSYKGMNTEAFF
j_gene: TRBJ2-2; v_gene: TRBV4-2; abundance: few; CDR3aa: CASSHGTGDTGELFF
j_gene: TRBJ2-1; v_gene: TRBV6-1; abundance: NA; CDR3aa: CASSEVGTSGFEQFF
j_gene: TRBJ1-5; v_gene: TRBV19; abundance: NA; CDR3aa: CASSIDGRQPQHF
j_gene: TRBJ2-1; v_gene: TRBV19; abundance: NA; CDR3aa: CASSILSGQVNNEQFF
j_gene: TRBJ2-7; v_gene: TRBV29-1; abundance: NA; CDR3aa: CSSQTEPSYEQYF
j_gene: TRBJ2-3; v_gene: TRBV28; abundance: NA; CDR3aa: CASTTSGGSTDTQYF
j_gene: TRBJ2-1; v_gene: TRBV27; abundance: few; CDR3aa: CASSLQGLNEQFF
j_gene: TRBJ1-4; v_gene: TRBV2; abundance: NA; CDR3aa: CASRFGTTNEKLFF
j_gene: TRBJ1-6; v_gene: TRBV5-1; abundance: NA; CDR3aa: CASREEANSPLHF
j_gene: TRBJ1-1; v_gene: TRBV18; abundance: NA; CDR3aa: CASSQGQGFSMNTEAFF
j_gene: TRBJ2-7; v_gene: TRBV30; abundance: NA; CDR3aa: CAWSREIYEQYF
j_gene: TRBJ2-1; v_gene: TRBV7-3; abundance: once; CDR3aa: CASSLNPLSSYNEQFF
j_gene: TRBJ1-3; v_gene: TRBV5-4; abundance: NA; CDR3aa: CASSLDPGPSGNTIYF
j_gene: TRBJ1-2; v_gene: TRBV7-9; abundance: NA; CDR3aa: CASSFSVGNYGYTF
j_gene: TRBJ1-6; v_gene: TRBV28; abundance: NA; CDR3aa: CASRPGQGGSPLHF
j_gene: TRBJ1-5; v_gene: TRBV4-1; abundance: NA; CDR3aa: CASSQDQGSNQPQHF
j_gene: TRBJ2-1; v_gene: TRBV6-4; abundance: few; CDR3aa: CASSPTSGRGDEQFF
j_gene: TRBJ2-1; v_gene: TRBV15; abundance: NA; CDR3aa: CATSRGRGQGYEQFF
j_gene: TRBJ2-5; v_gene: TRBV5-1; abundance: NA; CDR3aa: CASSFQLQGSIETQYF
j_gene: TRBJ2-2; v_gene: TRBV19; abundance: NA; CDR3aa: CASSRGTSGSTAGELFF
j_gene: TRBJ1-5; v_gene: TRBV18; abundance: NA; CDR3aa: CASSPTRSDSSNQPQHF
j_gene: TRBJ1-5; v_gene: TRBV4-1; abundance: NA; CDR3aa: CASSQGTVGNQPQHF
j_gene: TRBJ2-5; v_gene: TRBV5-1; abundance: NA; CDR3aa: CASSYSRLTGRTQYF
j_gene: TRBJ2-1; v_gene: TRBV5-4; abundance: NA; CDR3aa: CASSLDQANNEQFF
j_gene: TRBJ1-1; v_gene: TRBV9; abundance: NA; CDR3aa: CASSVVSGGVEAFF
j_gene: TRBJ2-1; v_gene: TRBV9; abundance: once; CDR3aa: CASSVQSLSTNEQFF
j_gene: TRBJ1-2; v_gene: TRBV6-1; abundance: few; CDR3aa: CASSGAVPSTGYTF
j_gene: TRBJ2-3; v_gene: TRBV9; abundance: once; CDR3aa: CASSQGLAGSDTQYF
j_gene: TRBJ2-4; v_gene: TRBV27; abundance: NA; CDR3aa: CASSGEGGIQYF
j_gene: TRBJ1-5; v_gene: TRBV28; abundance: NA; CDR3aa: CASSTRGLFQPQHF
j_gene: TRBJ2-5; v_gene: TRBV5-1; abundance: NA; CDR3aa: CASSLAGYNQETQYF
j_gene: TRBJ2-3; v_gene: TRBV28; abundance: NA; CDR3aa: CASSLGLAGGWTDTQYF
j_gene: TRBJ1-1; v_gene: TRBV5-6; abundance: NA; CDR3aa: CASSLIPRDRDTEAFF
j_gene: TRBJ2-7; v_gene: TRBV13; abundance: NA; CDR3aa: CASSLGLAGGSEQYF
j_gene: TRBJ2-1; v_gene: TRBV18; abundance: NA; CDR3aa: CASSPSLVASGRRRDEQFF